These T cell receptor beta chains were read from a single sample in a study of T-cell memory formation after mild COVID-19. TCRdb itself ran the 5' RACE reads through MiXCR, one entry per CDR3 protein. The repertoire holds roughly 70,000 distinct CDR3 sequences, over 15% seen once, with 30% to 35% in the top ten. The sequenced sample was PBMCs or a T cell subset sorted from them (not recorded which). The receptors come from an adult woman who had mild COVID-19 (a few samples of this study predate the infection). Cell type and time point are not known. CDR3s include the opening cysteine and the closing phenylalanine or tryptophan. D genes are given only for firm matches. Only some rows state a clone size, as once, few, many or a class for expanded clones.

TRBV5-6,14,NA,few,TRBJ2-2,CASSPTPGAGELFF,TGTGCCAGCAGCCCTACCCCGGGAGCCGGGGAGCTGTTTTTT
TRBV6-6,16,TRBD2,few,TRBJ2-1,CASSLRLAPPYNEQFF,TGTGCCAGCAGTCTCCGACTAGCGCCACCTTACAATGAGCAGTTCTTC
TRBV29-1,15,NA,NA,TRBJ2-6,CSVAGEHSGANVLTF,TGCAGCGTTGCGGGGGAACACTCTGGGGCCAACGTCCTGACTTTC
TRBV4-3,18,NA,few,TRBJ2-7,CASSQEGASGLALGEQYF,TGCGCCAGCAGCCAAGAGGGGGCTAGCGGTCTAGCGCTGGGCGAGCAGTACTTC
TRBV20-1,14,TRBD2,NA,TRBJ2-1,CSADTSGSTHEQFF,TGCAGTGCTGACACTAGCGGGAGTACCCATGAGCAGTTCTTC
TRBV11-3,16,TRBD2,NA,TRBJ2-5,CASSAWRAGAQETQYF,TGTGCCAGCAGCGCCTGGAGAGCGGGGGCACAAGAGACCCAGTACTTC
TRBV7-8,22,TRBD2,few,TRBJ2-1,CASSLAPRIAGGPAESYNEQFF,TGTGCCAGCAGCTTAGCCCCCCGAATAGCGGGAGGCCCTGCAGAGTCCTACAATGAGCAGTTCTTC
TRBV29-1,13,NA,NA,TRBJ2-7,CSPRDSAFYEQYF,TGCAGCCCCCGAGATAGCGCCTTCTACGAGCAGTACTTC
TRBV4-3,14,NA,few,TRBJ2-2,CASSPEELTGELFF,TGCGCCAGCAGCCCGGAGGAACTGACAGGGGAGCTGTTTTTT
TRBV11-3,19,TRBD2,few,TRBJ2-3,CASSSRVLAGVPNSDTQYF,TGTGCCAGCAGCTCCCGTGTACTAGCGGGAGTTCCCAACTCAGATACGCAGTATTTT
TRBV7-2,17,TRBD2,few,TRBJ2-3,CASSLGWASGSTDTQYF,TGTGCCAGCAGCTTAGGTTGGGCTAGCGGCAGCACAGATACGCAGTATTTT
TRBV7-7,12,NA,NA,TRBJ1-5,CASSLLGEPQHF,TGTGCCAGCAGCTTACTCGGGGAGCCCCAGCATTTT
TRBV5-1,13,NA,NA,TRBJ2-7,CASSRSDSYEQYF,TGCGCCAGCAGCAGATCAGACTCCTACGAGCAGTACTTC
TRBV29-1,17,TRBD2,NA,TRBJ2-7,CSVEVLREEFGTYEQYF,TGCAGCGTTGAAGTCTTGCGGGAGGAATTCGGAACCTACGAGCAGTACTTC
TRBV9,16,TRBD2,NA,TRBJ2-3,CASSVTTSGSTDTQYF,TGTGCCAGCAGCGTCACGACTAGCGGAAGCACAGATACGCAGTATTTT
TRBV5-1,14,NA,few,TRBJ2-7,CASSFWTPSNEQYF,TGCGCCAGCAGCTTCTGGACACCTTCGAACGAGCAGTACTTC
TRBV27,13,NA,few,TRBJ2-7,CASSPRTTHEQYF,TGTGCCAGCAGTCCTCGGACGACGCACGAGCAGTACTTC
TRBV12-3/TRBV12-4,15,TRBD2,NA,TRBJ2-7,CASSPQTRGGYEQYF,TGTGCCAGCAGTCCGCAGACCCGGGGGGGCTACGAGCAGTACTTC
TRBV20-1,14,TRBD2,few,TRBJ2-7,CSASLAGGPYEQYF,TGCAGTGCATCCCTAGCGGGAGGACCCTACGAGCAGTACTTC
TRBV20-1,16,TRBD2,few,TRBJ2-3,CSARDPLAGRTDTQYF,TGCAGTGCTAGAGATCCCCTAGCGGGCCGCACAGATACGCAGTATTTT
TRBV6-5,17,NA,few,TRBJ2-4,CASSLFVDGVGKNIQYF,TGTGCCAGCAGTTTGTTTGTTGATGGTGTCGGCAAAAACATTCAGTACTTC
TRBV4-1,16,NA,few,TRBJ2-1,CASSQDRQRAHNEQFF,TGCGCCAGCAGCCAAGATAGGCAGAGGGCCCACAATGAGCAGTTCTTC
TRBV5-1,14,NA,few,TRBJ2-7,CASSLGRNSYEQYF,TGCGCCAGCAGCCTTGGCAGAAACTCCTACGAGCAGTACTTC
TRBV7-2,14,TRBD1,NA,TRBJ2-5,CASSFDREWETQYF,TGTGCCAGCAGCTTTGACAGGGAGTGGGAGACCCAGTACTTC
TRBV12-3/TRBV12-4,15,NA,few,TRBJ1-5,CASSSVTVGNQPQHF,TGTGCCAGCAGTTCGGTGACAGTGGGGAATCAGCCCCAGCATTTT
TRBV29-1,15,TRBD2,NA,TRBJ2-5,CSVDGLASYQETQYF,TGCAGCGTAGATGGACTAGCGTCGTACCAAGAGACCCAGTACTTC
TRBV30,12,NA,NA,TRBJ2-7,CAWSGQNYEQYF,TGTGCCTGGAGTGGGCAGAACTACGAGCAGTACTTC
TRBV5-6,15,NA,few,TRBJ2-6,CASSPQGSGANVLTF,TGTGCCAGCAGCCCCCAGGGATCTGGGGCCAACGTCCTGACTTTC
TRBV12-3/TRBV12-4,15,NA,NA,TRBJ1-1,CASSFLGPAKGEAFF,TGTGCCAGCAGTTTCTTGGGACCTGCGAAGGGTGAAGCTTTCTTT
TRBV24-1,17,TRBD2,few,TRBJ2-5,CATSPQREGLLGETQYF,TGTGCCACCAGCCCTCAGCGGGAGGGACTTTTGGGAGAGACCCAGTACTTC
TRBV6-2/TRBV6-3,13,NA,few,TRBJ2-7,CASSFGLIYEQYF,TGTGCCAGCAGTTTTGGCTTGATCTACGAGCAGTACTTC
TRBV6-2/TRBV6-3,17,NA,NA,TRBJ2-6,CASSSDGPSSGANVLTF,TGTGCCAGCAGCTCGGACGGACCAAGCTCTGGGGCCAACGTCCTGACTTTC
TRBV4-1,17,TRBD2,many,TRBJ2-7,CASSQVLAGITSYEQYF,TGCGCCAGCAGCCAAGTTCTAGCGGGGATTACCTCCTACGAGCAGTACTTC
TRBV6-5,16,TRBD2,few,TRBJ2-2,CASSYSIGLVTGELFF,TGTGCCAGCAGTTACTCGATTGGACTAGTAACCGGGGAGCTGTTTTTT
TRBV7-3,14,NA,NA,TRBJ1-1,CASSLLGRNTEAFF,TGTGCCAGCAGCTTATTGGGGAGGAACACTGAAGCTTTCTTT